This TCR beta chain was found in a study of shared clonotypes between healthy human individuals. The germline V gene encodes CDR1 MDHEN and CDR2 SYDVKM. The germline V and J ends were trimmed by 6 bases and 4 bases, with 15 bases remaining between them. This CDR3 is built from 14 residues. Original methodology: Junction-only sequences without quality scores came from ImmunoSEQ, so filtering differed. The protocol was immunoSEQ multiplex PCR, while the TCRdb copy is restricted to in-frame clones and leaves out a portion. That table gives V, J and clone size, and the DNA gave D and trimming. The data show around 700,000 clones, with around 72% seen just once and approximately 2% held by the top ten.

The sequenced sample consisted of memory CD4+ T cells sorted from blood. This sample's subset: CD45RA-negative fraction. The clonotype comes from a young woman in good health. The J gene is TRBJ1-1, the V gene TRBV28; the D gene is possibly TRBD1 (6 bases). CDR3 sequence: CASSKYRVGTEAFF. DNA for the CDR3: TGTGCCAGCAGCAAGTACAGGGTGGGCACTGAAGCTTTCTTT.